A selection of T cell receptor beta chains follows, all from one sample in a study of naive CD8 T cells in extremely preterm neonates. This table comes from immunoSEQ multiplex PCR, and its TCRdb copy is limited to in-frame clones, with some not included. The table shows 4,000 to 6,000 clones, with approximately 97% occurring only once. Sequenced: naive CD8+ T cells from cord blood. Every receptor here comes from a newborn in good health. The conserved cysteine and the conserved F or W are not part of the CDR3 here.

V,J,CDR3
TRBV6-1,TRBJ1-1,ASSEKTGGVVTEAF
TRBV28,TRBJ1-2,ASSPLREGSYGYT
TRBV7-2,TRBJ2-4,ASSSGWTRVSKNIQY
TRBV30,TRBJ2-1,AWSAGLAANEQF
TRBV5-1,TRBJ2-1,ASSATSGGAGGNEQF
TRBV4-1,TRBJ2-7,ASSQVAGTSSYEQY
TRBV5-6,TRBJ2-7,ASSLGLDYEQY
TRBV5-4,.,ASSFRDRGPYEQY
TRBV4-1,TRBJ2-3,ASSQGGGGYTDTQY
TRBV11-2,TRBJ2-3,ASSYRGGFTDTQY
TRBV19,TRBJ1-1,ASSIQNTEAF
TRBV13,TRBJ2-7,ASSFDRGRYEQY
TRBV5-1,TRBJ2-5,ASSLWLAGGQETQY
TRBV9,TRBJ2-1,ASSGTSGSNEQF
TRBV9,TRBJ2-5,ASSVESGRPQETQY
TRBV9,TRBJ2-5,ASSVAGETQY
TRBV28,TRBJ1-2,ASSPGSGQYDYGYT
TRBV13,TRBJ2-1,ASSSRTGRNEQF
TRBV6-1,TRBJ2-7,ASSEGGYRGGYEQY
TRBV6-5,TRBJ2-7,ASSYRGSYEQY
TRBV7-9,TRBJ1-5,ASSPDRGNQPQH
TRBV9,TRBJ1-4,ASSTRTGLNEKLF
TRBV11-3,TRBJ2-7,ASSLGSGGRYEQY
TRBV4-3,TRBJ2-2,ASSQDPTTRGGELF
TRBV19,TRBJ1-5,ASSEVPGSTQPQH
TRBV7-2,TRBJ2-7,ASSPNVGYEQY
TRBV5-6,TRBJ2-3,ASSLAPWRGEADTQY
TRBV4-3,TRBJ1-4,ASSQEGGPNEKLF
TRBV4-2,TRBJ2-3,ASSPLAGGPGDTQY
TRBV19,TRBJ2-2,ASNQREDVPGELF
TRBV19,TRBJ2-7,ASSPGLGGDEQY
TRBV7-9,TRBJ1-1,AGHRGPEAF
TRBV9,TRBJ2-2,ASSARLAGPTGELF
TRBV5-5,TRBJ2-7,ASAREKGLAYEQY
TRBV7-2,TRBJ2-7,ASSPLEAGVYEQY
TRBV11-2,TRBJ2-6,ASSFGTSVSSGANVLT
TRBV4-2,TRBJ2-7,ASSQVASGSYEQY